The 15 T cell receptor beta chains below come from one sample, sequenced in a study of T cells in Graves' hyperthyroidism and ophthalmopathy. Amplification of TCR beta CDR3 regions used RNA as the template. A first-round RT-PCR of the TCR CDR3 used the HTBI primer set. TCRdb re-called the multiplex PCR reads with MiXCR, one entry per CDR3 protein. This sample yields around 600,000 distinct CDR3 sequences, of which more than 14% are seen a single time; under 15% belongs to the top ten. The sequenced sample was blood. The receptors originated from a woman aged 50 to 60 with Graves' ophthalmopathy.

This clonotype was picked up a small number of times. The V and J genes are TRBV9 and TRBJ1-1; no reliable D call. This CDR3 is 14 amino acids long. Germline-derived CDR1 and CDR2 are SGDLS and YYNGEE. V dropped 0 bases and J dropped 2 bases, with 8 bases sitting between them. CDR3 region: CASSVGSLNTEAFF. CDR3 DNA sequence: TGTGCCAGCAGCGTAGGCAGTTTAAACACTGAAGCTTTCTTT.

This clonotype was picked up many times. This chain uses TRBV24-1 with TRBJ1-5; tentative D call: TRBD1 (6 bases). Germline loops: CDR1 KGHDR, CDR2 SFDVKD. This CDR3 region has 16 residues. Trimming pared 8 bases from V and 5 bases from J, leaving 21 bases between. In DNA form, the CDR3 reads TGTGCCACCACCTCTACCCGCCGGGGGGCTGATCAGCCCCAGCATTTT. Its protein is CATTSTRRGADQPQHF.

This clonotype has a count of ten or more. The chain combines TRBV28 with TRBJ2-3; no firm D call. The CDR3 runs 15 residues. Germline V gives CDR1 MDHEN, CDR2 SYDVKM. V was trimmed by 5 bases and J by 0 bases, leaving 12 bases between them. For the CDR3, the DNA is TGTGCCAGCAGTCTCTCCCGACGGAGCACAGATACGCAGTATTTT. Its protein product is CASSLSRRSTDTQYF.

As to this clonotype: The DNA is omitted, as the CDR3 cannot be located on it reliably, and the CDR3 follows TCRdb's listing. V is TRBV6-2 or TRBV6-3 and J is TRBJ1-2. CDR1 MNHEY and CDR2 SVGEGT come from the germline V gene. The CDR3 length equals 11 residues, ends included. The CDR3 here is CASSWAEGATF.

This clonotype was counted only a few times. This rearrangement joins TRBV4-2 to TRBJ1-6, with D unresolved. Germline V CDR1 and CDR2: LGHNA, YNFKEQ. The CDR3 contains 14 residues. V was clipped by 0 bases and J by 11 bases, with 11 bases between them. The CDR3 here is CASSQDGPGTPLHF. DNA of the CDR3: TGTGCCAGCAGCCAAGATGGGCCGGGGACACCCCTCCACTTT.

This clonotype was observed many times. The rearrangement links TRBV20-1 to TRBJ1-6; D is undetermined. Between the trimmed V and J ends, which lost 0 bases and 12 bases, there was a span of 15 bases. The CDR3 has 14 residues. CDR1 and CDR2 from the germline V gene are DFQATT and SNEGSKA (reference sequence). The CDR3 DNA reads as TGCAGTGCTAGAGAGACTCCCGGCGATGTACCCCTCCACTTT. It yields the protein CSARETPGDVPLHF.

The chain combines TRBV20-1 with TRBJ1-6; the D gene is possibly TRBD1 (5 bases). Trimming took 0 bases from V and 10 from J, leaving 10 bases between them. The CDR3 has 13 residues. Germline V gives CDR1 DFQATT, CDR2 SNEGSKA (reference sequence). The CDR3 region is CSARERGQSPLHF. In nucleotides, the CDR3 is TGCAGTGCTAGAGAGAGGGGTCAGTCACCCCTCCACTTT.

This clonotype was counted between two and nine times. The rearrangement uses TRBV14 and TRBJ1-2, with 8 bases fitting TRBD1. Germline V CDR1 and CDR2: SGHDN, FVKESK. The length of the CDR3 is 13 residues. After removal of 5 bases from V and 8 bases from J, the junction contained 7 bases not matched to a gene. CDR3 nucleotides: TGTGCCAGCAGCTTCAGGGGGCGCAGAGGCTACACCTTC. Translation gives CASSFRGRRGYTF. Supplemented by reference TRBV14 and TRBJ1-2, the full variable domain reads EAGVTQFPSHSVIEKGQTVTLRCDPISGHDNLYWYRRVMGKEIKFLLHFVKESKQDESGMPNNRFLAERTGGTYSTLKVQPAELEDSGVYFCASSFRGRRGYTFGSGTRLTVV.

This clonotype has at least ten counts. The chain couples TRBV18 to TRBJ2-7, with 8 bases identical to TRBD2. The trim removed 0 bases at V and 3 bases at J, leaving 4 bases unmatched. The CDR3 is 15 amino acids. Germline V gene lookup returns CDR1 KGHSH and CDR2 LQKENI. The CDR3 DNA reads as TGTGCCAGCTCACCACCGTTTGCGGGAGGCTACGAGCAGTACTTC. Its protein product is CASSPPFAGGYEQYF. Looking up the rest from reference TRBV18 and TRBJ2-7 gives the full variable domain: NAGVMQNPRHLVRRRGQEARLRCSPMKGHSHVYWYRQLPEEGLKFMVYLQKENIIDESGMPKERFSAEFPKEGPSILRIQQVVRGDSAAYFCASSPPFAGGYEQYFGPGTRLTVT.

Concerning this clonotype itself: At one boundary the junction diverges from the germline segment, which might be a read error. The chain is built from TRBV9 and TRBJ2-1, with 12 positions matching TRBD2. CDR3 length equals 16 residues. CDR1 SGDLS and CDR2 YYNGEE come from the germline V gene. This CDR3 reads CASSVRLAGVYSEQFF. For the CDR3, the DNA is TGTGCCAGCAGCGTGAGACTAGCGGGAGTTTACAGTGAGCAGTTCTTC.

In its sample, this clonotype was seen a few times. At one boundary the junction diverges from the germline segment, which might be a read error. The rearrangement joins TRBV19 to TRBJ1-5; D call uncertain. The length of the CDR3 is 16 residues. Germline V gene data show CDR1 as LNHDA and CDR2 as SQIVND (reference sequence). CDR3 coding DNA: TGTCCCAGTAGTATCGGCTCCGGGTTCGGCAATCAGCCCCAGCATTTT. This sequence encodes CPSSIGSGFGNQPQHF.

This clonotype was counted ten times or more. The genes are TRBV5-1 and TRBJ2-1; D possibly corresponds to TRBD2 (6 bases). The germline gives CDR1 SGHRS, CDR2 YFSETQ. V lost 0 bases and J lost 0, with 13 bases in between. This CDR3 is 17 amino acids long. The DNA for the CDR3 is TGCGCCAGCAGCTTGGGGCGGGGATCGGGCTCCTACAATGAGCAGTTCTTC. Its protein product is CASSLGRGSGSYNEQFF.

This clonotype was observed at least ten times. The chain has TRBV20-1 and TRBJ1-1; no reliable D call. The germline V and J ends were trimmed by 3 bases and 0 bases, with 5 bases remaining between them. The germline V gene encodes CDR1 DFQATT and CDR2 SNEGSKA (reference sequence). The CDR3 is made up of 12 amino acids. The CDR3 DNA reads TGCAGTGCTAGCGTGGTGAACACTGAAGCTTTCTTT. Translating gives CSASVVNTEAFF.

This clonotype was counted ten times or more. The chain recombines TRBV7-9 with TRBJ2-7; 11 bases are shared with TRBD1. Germline trimming cut 3 bases from V and 3 bases from J; bases unmatched to any gene: 7. CDR3 size: 16 residues. CDR1 SEHNR and CDR2 FQNEAQ come from the germline V gene (reference sequence). The DNA for the CDR3 is TGTGCCAGCAGCTTTCGTACTGGGACAGGGGGCTACGAGCAGTACTTC. It codes for CASSFRTGTGGYEQYF.

In its sample, this clonotype was seen many times. The chain couples TRBV7-9 to TRBJ2-7; the D gene could be TRBD1 or TRBD2 (5 bases each). The V gene's germline CDR1 is SEHNR and CDR2 FQNEAQ (reference sequence). The CDR3 loop spans 15 amino acids. V lost 3 bases to trimming and J lost 3 bases, with 15 bases between them. The CDR3 reads CASSFGDGIFYEQYF. As DNA, the CDR3 is TGTGCCAGCAGCTTTGGGGACGGAATCTTCTACGAGCAGTACTTC.